A single sample gave rise to the 13 T cell receptor beta chains below, sequenced in a study of shared clonotypes between healthy human individuals. TCRdb's table, derived via immunoSEQ multiplex PCR, lists solely in-frame clones and lacks some. The sample gives 600,000 to 750,000 clones, approximately 77% of which show up once; about 1.7% is in the top ten. The sequenced sample was memory CD4+ T cells sorted from blood. Subset of the sample: CD45RA-negative fraction. Every receptor here comes from a woman aged 25 to 39 in good health.

The genes are TRBV28 and TRBJ1-5; possibly TRBD1 for D (6 bases). V lost 2 bases and J lost 5, with 13 bases in between. The CDR3 consists of 15 residues. Germline CDR1 reads MDHEN; CDR2 reads SYDVKM. The CDR3 bases are TGTGCCAGCAGTTTACCTACAGGGCTCCATCAGCCCCAGCATTTT. Amino acid sequence: CASSLPTGLHQPQHF.

The chain carries TRBV29-1 and TRBJ2-3; 10 nucleotides match TRBD2. The CDR3 runs to 14 residues. CDR1 is SQVTM and CDR2 is ANQGSEA in the germline V gene. V shed 5 bases and J 5 bases; nucleotides not matched to a gene: 7. The CDR3 nucleotides read TGCAGCGTTAACAGCGGGAGGGCCTTAGATACGCAGTATTTT. Its protein product is CSVNSGRALDTQYF.

V and J are TRBV5-1 and TRBJ2-7; weak D call: TRBD1 (5 bases). This CDR3 contains 16 residues. V gave up 4 bases and J gave up 0 bases, with 17 bases separating them. Germline lookup yields CDR1 SGHRS and CDR2 YFSETQ. This CDR3 is CASSKTWGGSSYEQYF. CDR3 nucleotides: TGCGCCAGCAGCAAAACTTGGGGCGGAAGCTCCTACGAGCAGTACTTC.

The chain carries TRBV30 and TRBJ2-2, with D perhaps TRBD2 (6 bases). CDR1 is GTSNPN, CDR2 SVGIG, per germline (reference sequence). V was trimmed by 7 bases and J by 0 bases, leaving 15 bases between them. This CDR3 is built from 15 residues. CDR3 loop: CALGRSNANTGELFF. As DNA, the CDR3 is TGTGCCTTGGGGAGGAGCAACGCGAACACCGGGGAGCTGTTTTTT.

This chain connects TRBV27 to TRBJ1-5, with 8 bases matching TRBD1. Germline V lookup: CDR1 MNHEY, CDR2 SMNVEV (reference sequence). V was pared by 0 bases and J by 4 bases, with 14 bases of the junction left unmatched. This CDR3 region has 19 residues. The CDR3 region is CASSLSSRGQGGWNQPQHF. The CDR3 DNA reads TGTGCCAGCAGTTTATCTTCCCGCGGACAGGGAGGTTGGAATCAGCCCCAGCATTTT.

The chain recombines TRBV5-4 with TRBJ2-5; TRBD2 matches at 7 bases. There are 16 residues in the CDR3. CDR1 and CDR2 (germline): SGHNT, YYREEE (reference sequence). The trim removed 1 base at V and 2 bases at J, leaving 8 bases unmatched. The CDR3 reads CASSLSAGAGQETQYF. DNA for the CDR3: TGTGCCAGCAGCTTGTCGGCGGGAGCGGGACAAGAGACCCAGTACTTC. Using reference TRBV5-4 and TRBJ2-5 for the parts outside the CDR3, the full variable domain is ETGVTQSPTHLIKTRGQQVTLRCSSQSGHNTVSWYQQALGQGPQFIFQYYREEENGRGNFPPRFSGLQFPNYSSELNVNALELDDSALYLCASSLSAGAGQETQYFGPGTRLLVL.

In regard to this clone: One base away lies a much larger clone, so this may be a sequencing read error. Other nucleotide sequences in the sample specify the same CDR3. This rearrangement joins TRBV5-6 to TRBJ2-3, with D unclear. This CDR3 has 11 residues. V lost 2 bases and J lost 4, with 2 bases in between. Germline CDR1 and CDR2: SGHDT and YYEEEE. The CDR3 loop is CASSLSDTQYF. CDR3 bases: TGTGCCAGCAGCTTATCAGATACGCAGTATTTT.

This clone was counted at least ten times. The chain uses TRBV7-2 and TRBJ2-5, with D unresolved. The CDR3 loop spans 13 amino acids. Germline V gene sequence: CDR1 SGHTA, CDR2 FQGNSA. The ends were cut back, 10 bases at V and 1 base at J, with 13 bases in the middle. CDR3 protein: CATTTYVQETQYF. CDR3 DNA: TGTGCCACCACCACATACGTCCAAGAGACCCAGTACTTC.

This clone was found once. The chain links TRBV5-1 to TRBJ1-3; no reliable D call. CDR1 SGHRS and CDR2 YFSETQ come from the germline V gene. This CDR3 contains 14 residues. V was clipped by 4 bases and J by 4 bases, with 12 bases between them. The CDR3 loop reads CASSPASGGNTIYF. The CDR3 DNA reads TGCGCCAGCAGCCCGGCCTCGGGGGGAAACACCATATATTTT.

This clone was observed many times. Other DNA sequences within the sample encode an identical CDR3. The genes are TRBV7-2 and TRBJ1-5, with D unresolved. The length of the CDR3 is 14 residues. Germline V CDR1 and CDR2: SGHTA, FQGNSA. V gave up 5 bases and J gave up 2 bases, with 10 bases separating them. Here the CDR3 reads CASSLEGGNQPQHF. CDR3 sequence (DNA): TGTGCCAGCAGCCTAGAGGGAGGCAATCAGCCCCAGCATTTT.

The chain carries TRBV19 and TRBJ2-5, with TRBD2 matching 14 bases. The CDR3 totals 16 residues. Germline trimming cut 3 bases from V and 7 bases from J; bases unmatched to any gene: 7. Germline-derived CDR1 and CDR2 are LNHDA and SQIVND (reference sequence). The CDR3 sequence is CASSIGTSGSRGTQYF. The CDR3 DNA reads as TGTGCCAGTAGTATCGGGACTAGCGGGAGTCGGGGGACCCAGTACTTC.

The rearrangement uses TRBV6-5 and TRBJ1-2; TRBD1 might be the D (5 bases). The length of the CDR3 is 13 residues. The ends were cut back, 6 bases at V and 2 bases at J, with 10 bases in the middle. Germline V CDR1 and CDR2: MNHEY, SVGAGI. In DNA, the CDR3 is TGTGCCAGCAGGGGGGGACTAAACTATGGCTACACCTTC. Translation: CASRGGLNYGYTF.

The chain links TRBV28 to TRBJ2-7; D not certain. With 6 bases removed from V and 0 bases from J, the gap between germline ends came to 3 bases. From germline, CDR1 is MDHEN and CDR2 SYDVKM. CDR3 length: 11 residues. CDR3 residues: CASRNSYEQYF. The DNA of the CDR3 is TGTGCCAGCAGGAACTCCTACGAGCAGTACTTC.